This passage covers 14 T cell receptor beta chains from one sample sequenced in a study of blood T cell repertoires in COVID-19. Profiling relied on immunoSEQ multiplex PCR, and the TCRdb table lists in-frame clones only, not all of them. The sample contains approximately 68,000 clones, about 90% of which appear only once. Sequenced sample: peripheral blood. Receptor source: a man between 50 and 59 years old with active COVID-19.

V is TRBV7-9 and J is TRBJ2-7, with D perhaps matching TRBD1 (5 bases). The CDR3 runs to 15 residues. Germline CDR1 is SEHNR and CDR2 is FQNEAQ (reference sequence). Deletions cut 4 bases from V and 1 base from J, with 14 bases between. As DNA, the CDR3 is TGTGCCAGCAGCTCGCCCACCGACAGTTCCTACGAGCAGTACTTC. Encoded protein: CASSSPTDSSYEQYF.

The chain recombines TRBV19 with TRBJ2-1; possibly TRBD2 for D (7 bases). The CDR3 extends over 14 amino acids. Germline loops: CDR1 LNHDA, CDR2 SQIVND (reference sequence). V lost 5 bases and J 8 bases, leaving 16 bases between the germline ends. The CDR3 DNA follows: TGTGCCAGTAGTTGGGGGGGGCGGTGGGATGAGCAGTTCTTC. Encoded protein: CASSWGGRWDEQFF.

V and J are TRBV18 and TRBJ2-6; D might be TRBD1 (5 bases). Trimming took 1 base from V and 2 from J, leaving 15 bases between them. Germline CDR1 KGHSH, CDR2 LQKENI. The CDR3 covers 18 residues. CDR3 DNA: TGTGCCAGCTCACCACTGGTCCCACAGACAGCTGGGGCCAACGTCCTGACTTTC. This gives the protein CASSPLVPQTAGANVLTF. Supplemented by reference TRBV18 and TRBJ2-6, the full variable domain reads NAGVMQNPRHLVRRRGQEARLRCSPMKGHSHVYWYRQLPEEGLKFMVYLQKENIIDESGMPKERFSAEFPKEGPSILRIQQVVRGDSAAYFCASSPLVPQTAGANVLTFGAGSRLTVL.

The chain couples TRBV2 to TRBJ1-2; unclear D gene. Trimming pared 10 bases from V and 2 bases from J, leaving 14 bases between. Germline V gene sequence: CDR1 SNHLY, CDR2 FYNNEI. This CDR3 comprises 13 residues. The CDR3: CAILQNSNYGYTF. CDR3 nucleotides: TGTGCCATCCTACAGAACTCGAACTATGGCTACACCTTC.

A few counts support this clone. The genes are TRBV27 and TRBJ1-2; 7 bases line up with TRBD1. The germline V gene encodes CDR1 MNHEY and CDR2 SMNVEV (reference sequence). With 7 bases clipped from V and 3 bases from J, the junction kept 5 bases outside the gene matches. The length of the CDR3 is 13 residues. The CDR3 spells CASKRGRDYGYTF. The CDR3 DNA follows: TGTGCCAGCAAAAGGGGGCGCGACTATGGCTACACCTTC.

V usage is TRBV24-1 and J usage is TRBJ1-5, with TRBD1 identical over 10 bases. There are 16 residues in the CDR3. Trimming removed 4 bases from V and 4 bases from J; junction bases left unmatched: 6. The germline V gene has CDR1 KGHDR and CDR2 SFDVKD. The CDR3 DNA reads TGTGCCACCAGTGACCCCGGACAGGGGGGGAATCAGCCCCAGCATTTT. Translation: CATSDPGQGGNQPQHF.

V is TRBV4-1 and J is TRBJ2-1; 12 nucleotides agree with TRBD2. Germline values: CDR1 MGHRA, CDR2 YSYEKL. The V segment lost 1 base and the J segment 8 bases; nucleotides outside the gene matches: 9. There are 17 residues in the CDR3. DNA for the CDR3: TGCGCCAGCAGCCAAGTCCGGACTAGCGGGGTACAGGATGAGCAGTTCTTC. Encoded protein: CASSQVRTSGVQDEQFF.

This chain's CDR3 is CASTQGRGSYEQYF. CDR3 DNA sequence: TGTGCCAGCACCCAAGGGAGGGGGAGCTACGAGCAGTACTTC. The chain recombines TRBV6-5 with TRBJ2-7, with a tentative D call TRBD2 (7 bases). The CDR3 covers 14 residues. V was cut by 7 bases and J by 3 bases, with 16 bases left in between. Germline CDR1 reads MNHEY; CDR2 reads SVGAGI.

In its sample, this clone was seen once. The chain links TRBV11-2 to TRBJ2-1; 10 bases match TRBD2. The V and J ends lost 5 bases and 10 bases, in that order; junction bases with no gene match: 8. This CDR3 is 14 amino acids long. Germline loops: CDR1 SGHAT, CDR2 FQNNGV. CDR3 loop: CASSPSGGALEQFF. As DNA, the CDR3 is TGTGCCAGCAGCCCGAGCGGGGGGGCTTTGGAGCAGTTCTTC.

CDR3 sequence (DNA): TGTGCCAGCAGCTTAGTCGGGGGGGCGCCAGATACGCAGTATTTT. Its protein product is CASSLVGGAPDTQYF. The chain employs TRBV7-2 and TRBJ2-3, with TRBD2 identical over 8 bases. The trim removed 1 base at V and 4 bases at J, leaving 4 bases unmatched. The CDR3 is 15 residues long. Per germline, CDR1 SGHTA and CDR2 FQGNSA.

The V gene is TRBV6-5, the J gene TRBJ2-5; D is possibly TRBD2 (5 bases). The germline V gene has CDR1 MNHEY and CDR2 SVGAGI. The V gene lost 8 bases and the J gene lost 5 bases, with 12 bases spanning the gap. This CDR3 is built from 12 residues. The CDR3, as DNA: TGTGCCAGCCGGGCGGGCGGTGAGACCCAGTACTTC. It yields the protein CASRAGGETQYF.

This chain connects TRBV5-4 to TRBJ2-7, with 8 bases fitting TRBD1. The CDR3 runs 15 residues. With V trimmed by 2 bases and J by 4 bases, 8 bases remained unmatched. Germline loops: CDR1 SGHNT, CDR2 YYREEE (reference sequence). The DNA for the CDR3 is TGTGCCAGCAGCTTTCAGGGGGCCCCAACTTACGAGCAGTACTTC. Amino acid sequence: CASSFQGAPTYEQYF.

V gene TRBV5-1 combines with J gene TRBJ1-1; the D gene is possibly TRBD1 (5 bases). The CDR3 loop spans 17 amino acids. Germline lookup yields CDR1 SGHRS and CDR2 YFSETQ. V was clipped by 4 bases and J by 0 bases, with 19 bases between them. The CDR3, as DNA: TGCGCCAGCAGCCCGGGGGGGACGGCGAACCTGAACACTGAAGCTTTCTTT. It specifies CASSPGGTANLNTEAFF.

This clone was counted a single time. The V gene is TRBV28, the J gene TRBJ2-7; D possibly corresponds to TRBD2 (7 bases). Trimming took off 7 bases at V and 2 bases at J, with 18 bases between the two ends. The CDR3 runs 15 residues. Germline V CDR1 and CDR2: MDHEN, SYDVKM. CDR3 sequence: CASTSGGGRAYEQYF. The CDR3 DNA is TGTGCCAGCACCTCGGGGGGCGGCAGAGCCTACGAGCAGTACTTC.